This TCR beta chain appears in the sequencing data of a study of cytomegalovirus exposure and HLA in healthy donors. Whereas donors were nominally healthy upon sampling, unrecorded immune exposures were probable. Per the germline V gene, CDR1 is SGDLS and CDR2 is YYNGEE. V gave up 0 bases and J gave up 5 bases; unmatched junction bases: 1. The CDR3 covers 14 residues. The PCR contained 60 Vbeta and 13 Jbeta primers. TCRdb's table, derived via immunoSEQ multiplex PCR, lists solely in-frame clones and lacks some. The repertoire holds tens of thousands of clones, with roughly three quarters as singletons.

The origin of this receptor is a woman between 35 and 50 years old in good health and CMV-seronegative. The sequencing input was PBMCs. This chain joins TRBV9 and TRBJ2-3, with 9 bases aligning to TRBD1. CDR3 coding DNA: TGTGCCAGCAGCGTAGAGGACAGGGGAGATACGCAGTATTTT. Its protein is CASSVEDRGDTQYF.